Below are 32 T cell receptor beta chains sequenced from a single sample in a study of shared clonotypes between healthy human individuals. The repertoire was sequenced with immunoSEQ multiplex PCR; TCRdb's copy has only in-frame clones and lacks some. This sample carries 400,000 to 550,000 clones, roughly 78% of them seen once, and the ten largest clones take approximately 12%. Sequenced input: PBMCs. All receptors come from a woman between 35 and 50 years old in good health. Some clones in this sample may be carry-over from other donors' samples.

V and J are TRBV6-4 and TRBJ2-2; a possible D gene is TRBD1 (5 bases). Germline assignment: CDR1 MRHNA and CDR2 SNTAGT. The CDR3 is made up of 15 amino acids. Trimming pared 7 bases from V and 3 bases from J, leaving 15 bases between. CDR3 residues: CASTGRQSDTGELFF. CDR3 in DNA: TGTGCCAGCACGGGCCGACAGTCGGACACCGGGGAGCTGTTTTTT.

The V gene is TRBV5-1, the J gene TRBJ2-3; TRBD1 might be the D (5 bases). Germline loops: CDR1 SGHRS, CDR2 YFSETQ. The CDR3 spans 14 residues. Deletions cut 1 base from V and 2 bases from J, with 8 bases between. The CDR3 DNA sequence: TGCGCCAGCAGCTTGAACAGGAACACAGATACGCAGTATTTT. Amino acids: CASSLNRNTDTQYF.

The V and J genes are TRBV7-2 and TRBJ1-2; D is undetermined. Trimming cost V 5 bases and J 1 base, with 11 bases left between them. The CDR3 spans 14 residues. Germline V lookup: CDR1 SGHTA, CDR2 FQGNSA. CDR3 amino acids: CASSSGRGNYGYTF. For the CDR3, the DNA is TGTGCCAGCAGCAGCGGGCGGGGTAACTATGGCTACACCTTC.

The V gene is TRBV5-1, the J gene TRBJ2-7; D is possibly TRBD2 (5 bases). Germline V lookup: CDR1 SGHRS, CDR2 YFSETQ. The CDR3 totals 15 residues. The V end was cut by 0 bases, the J end by 2 bases, with 12 bases between. CDR3 loop: CASSLAQAATYEQYF. The CDR3 DNA reads as TGCGCCAGCAGCTTGGCCCAAGCGGCTACCTACGAGCAGTACTTC.

The V call is TRBV7-9, the J call TRBJ2-7, with 10 bases lining up with TRBD1. Germline V CDR1 and CDR2: SEHNR, FQNEAQ (reference sequence). The CDR3 totals 15 residues. V dropped 4 bases and J dropped 5; count of bases not matched to a gene: 8. The CDR3 reads CASSSGTGDLDEQYF. Written as DNA, the CDR3 is TGTGCCAGCAGCTCCGGGACAGGGGATCTCGACGAGCAGTACTTC. Variable domain in full (rest from reference TRBV7-9 and TRBJ2-7): DTGVSQNPRHKITKRGQNVTFRCDPISEHNRLYWYRQTLGQGPEFLTYFQNEAQLEKSRLLSDRFSAERPKGSFSTLEIQRTEQGDSAMYLCASSSGTGDLDEQYFGPGTRLTVT.

V and J are TRBV28 and TRBJ2-7; the match to TRBD2 covers 11 bases. Germline lookup yields CDR1 MDHEN and CDR2 SYDVKM. V shed 4 bases, J shed 2 bases, and the junction held 16 bases outside the gene matches. This CDR3 region has 19 residues. The DNA of the CDR3 is TGTGCCAGCAGTTCAACTAGCGGGAGTAAGGAGAGTATGGCCTACGAGCAGTACTTC. This codes for CASSSTSGSKESMAYEQYF.

The chain uses TRBV7-3 and TRBJ1-1; D is perhaps TRBD1 (6 bases). Germline V gives CDR1 SGHTA, CDR2 FQGTGA. Trimming removed 1 base at V and 3 bases at J, with 9 bases between. This CDR3 contains 14 residues. The CDR3 region has the DNA TGTGCCAGCAGCTTAAGGGGGCGGGACACTGAAGCTTTCTTT. It translates to CASSLRGRDTEAFF.

This chain connects TRBV21-1 to TRBJ2-2; no DNA check was done on the table's D call, TRBD1. TRBV21-1 is noted as a pseudogene. This CDR3 has 15 amino acids. This CDR3 reads CASSNLYRVPGELFF. The CDR3 DNA follows: TGTGCCAGCAGCAATCTCTACAGGGTACCCGGGGAGCTGTTTTTT.

The chain employs TRBV5-1 and TRBJ2-5; D is ambiguous. This CDR3 has 11 amino acids. V was clipped by 6 bases and J by 3 bases, with 6 bases between them. Germline CDR1 and CDR2: SGHRS and YFSETQ. The CDR3, as DNA: TGCGCCAGCACCTCTGAAGAGACCCAGTACTTC. Protein product: CASTSEETQYF.

The V gene is TRBV2, the J gene TRBJ2-2; no firm D call. From germline, CDR1 is SNHLY and CDR2 FYNNEI. V was shortened by 0 bases and J by 7 bases, with 18 bases between the two germline ends. This CDR3 contains 17 residues. The CDR3 sequence: CASSEARHRNQFGELFF. The CDR3 bases are TGTGCCAGCAGTGAAGCGAGACACCGAAATCAGTTCGGGGAGCTGTTTTTT. The full variable domain, with the rest looked up from reference TRBV2 and TRBJ2-2, is EPEVTQTPSHQVTQMGQEVILRCVPISNHLYFYWYRQILGQKVEFLVSFYNNEISEKSEIFDDQFSVERPDGSNFTLKIRSTKLEDSAMYFCASSEARHRNQFGELFFGEGSRLTVL.

The chain has TRBV19 and TRBJ1-5; D gene unclear. Trimming took 5 bases from V and 0 from J, leaving 14 bases between them. This CDR3 contains 16 residues. Germline CDR1 and CDR2: LNHDA and SQIVND (reference sequence). The CDR3 spells CASSVTSIYSNQPQHF. DNA of the CDR3: TGTGCCAGTAGTGTGACAAGTATCTATAGCAATCAGCCCCAGCATTTT.

The chain carries TRBV14 and TRBJ2-2; perhaps D is TRBD1 or TRBD2 (5 bases each). Germline V gives CDR1 SGHDN, CDR2 FVKESK. This CDR3 is 15 amino acids long. Trimming pared 2 bases from V and 4 bases from J, leaving 11 bases between. CDR3: CASSQRGVGTGELFF. The CDR3 DNA sequence: TGTGCCAGCAGCCAAAGAGGGGTGGGCACCGGGGAGCTGTTTTTT.

This clone appeared once. This chain links TRBV11-2 with TRBJ2-3, with 12 nucleotides matching TRBD2. Trimming cost V 4 bases and J 0 bases; bases outside gene matches: 2. The CDR3 sequence is 16 residues long. Germline CDR1 is SGHAT and CDR2 is FQNNGV. The CDR3 nucleotides read TGTGCCAGCAGCTCTGGACTAGCGGGAAGCACAGATACGCAGTATTTT. Amino acid sequence: CASSSGLAGSTDTQYF.

This clone was counted a single time. The J gene is TRBJ2-7, the V gene TRBV10-3, with D tentatively TRBD1 (5 bases). Between the trimmed V and J ends, which lost 6 bases and 2 bases, there was a span of 14 bases. In germline, CDR1 is ENHRY, CDR2 SYGVKD. The CDR3 extends over 14 amino acids. The CDR3 bases are TGTGCCATCAGCCCTACACAGGTTACCTACGAGCAGTACTTC. Amino acid sequence: CAISPTQVTYEQYF.

The rearrangement links TRBV2 to TRBJ2-7; D unresolved. This CDR3 spans 12 amino acids. V was clipped by 3 bases and J by 3 bases, with 6 bases between them. Germline V gene lookup returns CDR1 SNHLY and CDR2 FYNNEI. Here the CDR3 reads CASSDENYEQYF. The CDR3 bases are TGTGCCAGCAGTGACGAAAACTACGAGCAGTACTTC.

There are many counts of this clone. DNA for the CDR3: TGCGCCAGCAGTGAGCACTTTACAGGGGAGCAGTTCTTC. Its protein product is CASSEHFTGEQFF. The rearrangement uses TRBV10-1 and TRBJ2-1, with D possibly TRBD1 on 6 matching bases. V lost 2 bases and J lost 10, with 12 bases in between. Germline loops: CDR1 WNHNN, CDR2 SYGVQD (reference sequence). The CDR3 extends over 13 amino acids.

V is TRBV11-2 and J is TRBJ2-7, with 8 positions matching TRBD1. This CDR3 is 15 amino acids long. Germline V gene data show CDR1 as SGHAT and CDR2 as FQNNGV. The trim removed 5 bases at V and 6 bases at J, leaving 12 bases unmatched. CDR3 nucleotides: TGTGCCAGCAGCCCACTCCGGGACAGGTCCAGCGAGCAGTACTTC. Translated, it gives CASSPLRDRSSEQYF.

The chain's CDR3 is CASSLVGPREDGYTF. CDR3 bases: TGTGCCAGCAGCTTGGTCGGACCCCGGGAGGATGGCTACACCTTC. The rearrangement uses TRBV5-8 and TRBJ1-2; no reliable D call. The CDR3 sequence is 15 residues long. The ends were cut back, 0 bases at V and 6 bases at J, with 15 bases in the middle. Germline V gene data show CDR1 as SGHTS and CDR2 as YDEGEE. Full variable domain (remainder filled in from reference TRBV5-8 and TRBJ1-2): EAGVTQSPTHLIKTRGQQATLRCSPISGHTSVYWYQQALGLGLQFLLWYDEGEERNRGNFPPRFSGRQFPNYSSELNVNALELEDSALYLCASSLVGPREDGYTFGSGTRLTVV.

V and J are TRBV10-2 and TRBJ2-1; 7 bases agree with TRBD2. In germline, CDR1 is WSHSY, CDR2 SAAADI. This CDR3 spans 16 amino acids. With 7 bases clipped from V and 0 bases from J, the junction kept 9 bases outside the gene matches. CDR3 loop: CASTGWRESSYNEQFF. In DNA, the CDR3 is TGCGCCAGCACCGGGTGGCGGGAGAGCTCCTACAATGAGCAGTTCTTC.

As regards this clone: At one end, the junction sequence differs from germline, possibly due to a read error. The chain links TRBV20-1 to TRBJ2-1; TRBD1 might be the D (6 bases). CDR1 and CDR2 (germline): DFQATT, SNEGSKA (reference sequence). The CDR3 is made up of 10 amino acids. CDR3 region: CSAREARTVF. The CDR3 DNA is TGCAGTGCTAGAGAGGCTCGGACAGTCTTC.

This clone has just a few counts. The V gene is TRBV6-6, the J gene TRBJ2-1, with 8 bases aligning to TRBD2. The CDR3 spans 13 residues. With 2 bases clipped from V and 10 bases from J, the junction kept 4 bases outside the gene matches. Germline V CDR1 and CDR2: MNHNY, SVGAGI (reference sequence). This CDR3 is CASSYPTSGEQFF. The CDR3 DNA sequence: TGTGCCAGCAGTTACCCCACTAGCGGCGAGCAGTTCTTC.

The chain has TRBV13 and TRBJ2-7; a possible D gene is TRBD2 (6 bases). Per germline, CDR1 PRHDT and CDR2 FYEKMQ (reference sequence). The ends were cut back, 3 bases at V and 2 bases at J, with 14 bases in the middle. CDR3 length: 15 amino acids. The CDR3 DNA sequence: TGTGCCAGCAGCTTTCGACGGGAGCCGCCCTACGAGCAGTACTTC. Translation gives CASSFRREPPYEQYF.

This chain links TRBV4-3 with TRBJ1-1; D remains unclear. V lost 2 bases, J lost 9 bases, and 13 bases lay in between. The CDR3 is 13 residues long. The germline CDR1 and CDR2 sequences are LGHNA and YSLEER. CDR3 nucleotide sequence: TGCGCCAGCAGCCAACGGACGGGCAGGAAAGCTTTCTTT. Its translation is CASSQRTGRKAFF.

The chain uses TRBV28 and TRBJ1-2; D might be TRBD1 (5 bases). The germline gives CDR1 MDHEN, CDR2 SYDVKM. The CDR3 loop spans 14 amino acids. Trimming pared 2 bases from V and 5 bases from J, leaving 12 bases between. This CDR3 reads CASSLGAGSYGYTF. The CDR3 DNA follows: TGTGCCAGCAGTTTAGGGGCAGGGAGTTATGGCTACACCTTC.

The chain employs TRBV5-1 and TRBJ2-7; D ambiguous. Germline-derived CDR1 and CDR2 are SGHRS and YFSETQ. CDR3 length: 12 amino acids. Trimming cost V 4 bases and J 1 base, with 6 bases left between them. The CDR3 nucleotides are TGCGCCAGCAGCGACGGTTCCTACGAGCAGTACTTC. Protein sequence: CASSDGSYEQYF.

This clone has just one count. The rearrangement links TRBV4-2 to TRBJ1-5, with a weak D call TRBD1 (5 bases). This CDR3 is built from 15 residues. Per germline, CDR1 LGHNA and CDR2 YNFKEQ. V lost 5 bases to trimming and J lost 3 bases, with 14 bases between them. The CDR3 here is CASSLDEGLNQPQHF. The CDR3 DNA reads as TGTGCCAGCAGCTTGGATGAGGGACTCAATCAGCCCCAGCATTTT.

About this clone itself: This sequence may be a read error, since a much larger clone differs from it by one base. The chain has TRBV28 and TRBJ2-7, with TRBD1 matching over 7 bases. The CDR3 runs 15 residues. Per germline, CDR1 MDHEN and CDR2 SYDVKM. CDR3 sequence: CAGSLVDRDSYEQYF. Written as DNA, the CDR3 is TGTGCCGGCAGTTTAGTCGACAGGGACTCCTACGAGCAGTACTTC.

Here the CDR3 DNA reads TGTGCCAGCAGGGGGACAGCCTCACTGAACACCGGGGAGCTGTTTTTT. Translated, it gives CASRGTASLNTGELFF. The chain couples TRBV14 to TRBJ2-2, with 7 nucleotides matching TRBD1. The CDR3 covers 16 residues. Germline-derived CDR1 and CDR2 are SGHDN and FVKESK. With 6 bases clipped from V and 1 base from J, the junction kept 8 bases outside the gene matches.

The CDR3 region is CASSWGASRGREETQYF. The CDR3 nucleotides read TGCGCCAGCAGCTGGGGGGCATCCAGGGGACGGGAGGAGACCCAGTACTTC. The chain joins TRBV5-1 to TRBJ2-5; D tentatively reads TRBD1 or TRBD2 (6 bases each). This CDR3 is built from 17 residues. Germline V gene data show CDR1 as SGHRS and CDR2 as YFSETQ. Between the trimmed V and J ends, which lost 3 bases and 5 bases, there was a span of 23 bases.

This clone was seen just once. The CDR3 region is CASGASSGSSYEQYF. The CDR3 nucleotides read TGTGCCAGCGGCGCCTCTAGCGGGAGCTCCTACGAGCAGTACTTC. The chain combines TRBV6-5 with TRBJ2-7; 10 bases are shared with TRBD2. This CDR3 is 15 amino acids long. The J segment lost 0 bases and the V segment lost 8 bases, leaving 7 bases of the junction unmatched. Germline CDR1 is MNHEY and CDR2 is SVGAGI.

This chain links TRBV5-1 with TRBJ1-3; 7 bases match TRBD1. CDR3 length equals 15 residues. In germline, CDR1 is SGHRS, CDR2 YFSETQ. The V segment lost 3 bases and the J segment 0 bases; nucleotides outside the gene matches: 3. The DNA for the CDR3 is TGCGCCAGCAGCTGGACAGGCAGCTCTGGAAACACCATATATTTT. Its protein is CASSWTGSSGNTIYF. The variable domain in full, completed from reference TRBV5-1 and TRBJ1-3, reads KAGVTQTPRYLIKTRGQQVTLSCSPISGHRSVSWYQQTPGQGLQFLFEYFSETQRNKGNFPGRFSGRQFSNSRSEMNVSTLELGDSALYLCASSWTGSSGNTIYFGEGSWLTVV.

The chain is built from TRBV10-2 and TRBJ2-1, with 10 bases aligning to TRBD2. The germline CDR1 and CDR2 sequences are WSHSY and SAAADI. V was pared by 7 bases and J by 9 bases, with 6 bases of the junction left unmatched. The CDR3 totals 13 residues. CDR3 amino acids: CASTPSGSGEQFF. CDR3 nucleotide sequence: TGCGCCAGCACCCCTAGCGGGAGCGGTGAGCAGTTCTTC.